Listed below are T cell receptor beta chains from one sample, sequenced in a study of somatic mutations in cytotoxic T cells in rheumatoid arthritis. Assay used: immunoSEQ multiplex PCR; TCRdb lists only in-frame clones, some missing. The sample records 13,000 or so clones, roughly four fifths being singletons. Material: CD8+ T cells sorted from blood. The origin of the receptors is a woman aged 60 to 75 in good health. The CDR3 runs from the conserved cysteine through the conserved F or W. The D gene is left open where the match is weak. Expanded clones get a size class; other rows say once, few or many, or leave the size out.

NA	TRBV27	TRBJ2-6	NA	CASSLSSGANVLTF	TGTGCCAGCAGTTTGAGCTCTGGGGCCAACGTCCTGACTTTC
NA	TRBV6-6	TRBJ1-6	TRBD1	CASSLGTGSSPLHF	TGTGCCAGCAGTTTGGGGACAGGGAGTTCACCCCTCCACTTT
NA	TRBV11-2	TRBJ2-1	TRBD1	CASLQGGSYNEQFF	TGTGCCAGCCTACAGGGGGGCTCCTACAATGAGCAGTTCTTC
NA	TRBV4-1	TRBJ2-1	NA	CASSQGAGPYNEQFF	TGCGCCAGCAGCCAAGGGGCAGGGCCATACAATGAGCAGTTCTTC
NA	TRBV11-1	TRBJ1-1	NA	CASSLAGQLNTEAFF	TGTGCCAGCAGCTTAGCCGGACAGTTGAACACTGAAGCTTTCTTT
once	TRBV7-9	TRBJ2-2	NA	CASSLATPRGSGELFF	TGTGCCAGCAGCTTAGCGACCCCCAGGGGCTCCGGGGAGCTGTTTTTT
NA	TRBV27	TRBJ2-2	NA	CASSPLANTGELFF	TGTGCCAGCAGCCCCCTAGCGAACACCGGGGAGCTGTTTTTT
once	TRBV5-5	TRBJ1-1	NA	CASSLATGMNTEAFF	TGTGCCAGCAGCTTGGCCACAGGCATGAACACTGAAGCTTTCTTT
NA	TRBV7-9	TRBJ2-7	NA	CASSGPLGGEQYF	TGTGCCAGCAGCGGCCCTCTAGGAGGAGAGCAGTACTTC
once	TRBV10-1	TRBJ1-5	NA	CASSDGPWFGNQPQHF	TGCGCCAGCAGTGACGGTCCCTGGTTTGGCAATCAGCCCCAGCATTTT
medium-sized	TRBV5-6	TRBJ2-7	NA	CASSLDNLDNYEQYF	TGTGCCAGCAGCTTGGACAACTTGGACAACTACGAGCAGTACTTC
NA	TRBV19	TRBJ1-1	NA	CASSMGSRLNTEAFF	TGTGCCAGTAGTATGGGGAGCAGGTTGAACACTGAAGCTTTCTTT
NA	TRBV28	TRBJ1-2	NA	CASTLGAVAGYTF	TGTGCCAGCACCCTGGGGGCAGTCGCGGGCTACACCTTC
NA	TRBV6-5	TRBJ2-2	NA	CASSLMGAGTGELFF	TGTGCCAGCAGTTTGATGGGGGCGGGCACCGGGGAGCTGTTTTTT
NA	TRBV2	TRBJ2-7	TRBD2	CASGTSGSYEQYF	TGTGCCAGCGGGACTAGCGGCTCCTACGAGCAGTACTTC